This record covers a single T cell receptor beta chain. This CDR3 is built from 22 residues. Germline V gene sequence: CDR1 ENHRY, CDR2 SYGVKD. The V segment lost 3 bases and the J segment 0 bases; nucleotides outside the gene matches: 18. Clones were read by immunoSEQ multiplex PCR, and TCRdb kept only the in-frame ones, dropping some. The profile shows 100,000 to 150,000 clones, approximately 90% of them singletons. This entry comes from a study of control samples from healthy donors and cancer patients. Sequencing used blood. This receptor was taken from a man in his forties or fifties in good health. This chain links TRBV10-3 with TRBJ2-7, with 15 bases identical to TRBD2. CDR3 nucleotides: TGTGCCATCAGTGATTGGAGTCGGAATCCGGGACTAGCGGGGGGTTCCTCCTACGAGCAGTACTTC. It codes for CAISDWSRNPGLAGGSSYEQYF.